This T cell receptor beta chain was observed in a study of PD-L1 blockade in urothelial cancer. Study in general: About 90% of the 29 patients comprised males who had bladder-origin urothelial cancer. Timepoints chosen for blood analysis were 3 weeks (second dose) and 6 weeks after treatment start. Across blood samples, T cells had a median count of about 140,000. Before enrollment, 0 to 3 chemotherapy regimens had been given to patients.

The length of the CDR3 is 14 residues. Germline trimming cut 5 bases from V and 5 bases from J; bases unmatched to any gene: 6. Germline CDR1 is MDHEN and CDR2 is SYDVKM. The protocol was immunoSEQ multiplex PCR, while the TCRdb copy is restricted to in-frame clones and leaves out a portion. The repertoire holds fewer than 75,000 clones, with less than 90% as singletons. Sequenced here: PBMCs, sampled around atezolizumab (anti-PD-L1) treatment. This clonotype was sampled from a man in his 70s with urothelial cancer. The gene calls are TRBV28 and TRBJ2-7; 10 bases are a match to TRBD1. The DNA of the CDR3 is TGTGCCAGCAGTGAGGGGACAGGGGTTAACGAGCAGTACTTC. Its protein is CASSEGTGVNEQYF.